A single sample is the source of the 20 T cell receptor beta chains below, sequenced in a study of cytomegalovirus exposure and HLA in healthy donors. The PCR was carried out with 60 Vbeta primers and 13 Jbeta primers. The data were produced by immunoSEQ multiplex PCR, yet TCRdb's version contains in-frame clones alone and is incomplete. The table has fewer than 130,000 clones, around 78% seen once. The sample taken for sequencing was PBMCs. These receptors all stem from a woman aged 30 to 39 in good health and CMV-seronegative.

The CDR3 DNA reads TGTGCCTGGAGTTCCACCCCTCAGGGTCTTGGCACAGATACGCAGTATTTT. It codes for CAWSSTPQGLGTDTQYF. The gene calls are TRBV30 and TRBJ2-3; tentatively, D is TRBD1 (5 bases). This CDR3 has 17 residues. Trimming took off 2 bases at V and 1 base at J, with 19 bases between the two ends. Germline V gene lookup returns CDR1 GTSNPN and CDR2 SVGIG (reference sequence).

This rearrangement joins TRBV28 to TRBJ2-5, with 10 nucleotides matching TRBD1. Germline V gene lookup returns CDR1 MDHEN and CDR2 SYDVKM. V shed 8 bases and J 2 bases; nucleotides not matched to a gene: 8. There are 15 residues in the CDR3. This CDR3 is CASLPGTGVQETQYF. The CDR3, as DNA: TGTGCCAGCCTTCCTGGGACAGGGGTACAAGAGACCCAGTACTTC.

The chain has TRBV6-5 and TRBJ2-1; 10 nucleotides align to TRBD1. Trimming cost V 6 bases and J 6 bases; bases outside gene matches: 2. The germline V gene encodes CDR1 MNHEY and CDR2 SVGAGI. The CDR3 has 13 amino acids. CDR3: CASRRTGGNEQFF. CDR3 DNA sequence: TGTGCCAGCAGGAGGACAGGGGGCAATGAGCAGTTCTTC.

This chain connects TRBV28 to TRBJ1-1; D possibly corresponds to TRBD1 (6 bases). Trimming stripped 6 bases from V and 5 bases from J, with 19 bases between. CDR1 is MDHEN and CDR2 is SYDVKM in the germline V gene. The length of the CDR3 is 15 residues. CDR3 protein: CASRGVREGQTEAFF. The DNA for the CDR3 is TGTGCCAGCAGGGGGGTCCGGGAGGGACAAACTGAAGCTTTCTTT.

V gene TRBV29-1 combines with J gene TRBJ2-7; maybe TRBD1 (6 bases). The germline V and J ends were trimmed by 4 bases and 3 bases, with 19 bases remaining between them. This CDR3 is 15 amino acids long. Per germline, CDR1 SQVTM and CDR2 ANQGSEA. CDR3 in amino acids: CSVGFGTKVDYEQYF. The CDR3 DNA is TGCAGCGTTGGGTTCGGGACAAAGGTGGACTACGAGCAGTACTTC.

This chain uses TRBV27 with TRBJ1-2, with 10 bases matching TRBD1. The CDR3 loop spans 13 amino acids. Germline CDR1 is MNHEY and CDR2 is SMNVEV (reference sequence). The V segment lost 6 bases and the J segment 4 bases; nucleotides outside the gene matches: 2. CDR3 bases: TGTGCCAGCAGGGGACAGGGGACCTATGGCTACACCTTC. Protein sequence: CASRGQGTYGYTF.

The chain couples TRBV28 to TRBJ2-7; 8 bases fit TRBD1. This CDR3 comprises 15 residues. The germline CDR1 and CDR2 sequences are MDHEN and SYDVKM. V dropped 2 bases and J dropped 0; count of bases not matched to a gene: 3. The CDR3 sequence is CASSLRGTGSYEQYF. The CDR3 bases are TGTGCCAGCAGTTTACGAGGGACAGGCTCCTACGAGCAGTACTTC.

The DNA for the CDR3 is TGCGCCAGCAGCCAAGATCCGTCAGCGTCTTACTACGAGCAGTACTTC. Amino acid sequence: CASSQDPSASYYEQYF. The rearrangement links TRBV4-3 to TRBJ2-7; D uncertain. Germline V gene data show CDR1 as LGHNA and CDR2 as YSLEER. The CDR3 is 16 amino acids. Between the trimmed V and J ends, which lost 0 bases and 3 bases, there was a span of 15 bases.

The gene calls are TRBV30 and TRBJ2-7, with 8 bases fitting TRBD1. Germline V lookup: CDR1 GTSNPN, CDR2 SVGIG (reference sequence). The CDR3 sequence is 14 residues long. Trimming took 4 bases from V and 7 from J; bases not matched to a gene: 12. The CDR3 loop reads CAWNLDRDLREQYF. The DNA for the CDR3 is TGTGCCTGGAATCTGGACAGGGACCTTAGAGAGCAGTACTTC.

V and J are TRBV7-9 and TRBJ1-1, with D hard to call. Between the trimmed V and J ends, which lost 4 bases and 5 bases, there was a span of 11 bases. Germline V gene sequence: CDR1 SEHNR, CDR2 FQNEAQ (reference sequence). The CDR3 is 13 amino acids. The CDR3 sequence is CASSSGGKTEAFF. The CDR3 DNA is TGTGCCAGCAGCTCGGGAGGGAAGACTGAAGCTTTCTTT.

This clone was recorded a few times. The rearrangement links TRBV16 to TRBJ2-1; 8 bases map to TRBD2. The germline CDR1 and CDR2 sequences are KGHSY and FQNENV. V dropped 2 bases and J dropped 2; count of bases not matched to a gene: 8. The CDR3 has 17 amino acids. The CDR3 sequence: CASSQDSSGTAYNEQFF. For the CDR3, the DNA is TGTGCCAGCAGCCAAGATAGTAGCGGGACCGCCTACAATGAGCAGTTCTTC. Variable domain in full (rest from reference TRBV16 and TRBJ2-1): GEEVAQTPKHLVRGEGQKAKLYCAPIKGHSYVFWYQQVLKNEFKFLISFQNENVFDETGMPKERFSAKCLPNSPCSLEIQATKLEDSAVYFCASSQDSSGTAYNEQFFGPGTRLTVL.

This clone was seen a handful of times. The chain links TRBV6-4 to TRBJ1-6; D remains ambiguous. Between the trimmed V and J ends, which lost 3 bases and 9 bases, there was a span of 9 bases. CDR1 and CDR2 from the germline V gene are MRHNA and SNTAGT. The CDR3 consists of 13 residues. The CDR3: CASSEAEGSPLHF. The CDR3 DNA sequence: TGTGCCAGCAGTGAGGCTGAGGGTTCACCCCTCCACTTT.

This clone was found a few times. The V and J genes are TRBV6-1 and TRBJ2-7; 7 bases align to TRBD1. V lost 4 bases, J lost 5 bases, and 8 bases stayed unmatched. This CDR3 is built from 14 residues. Germline CDR1 MNHNS, CDR2 SASEGT. CDR3 region: CASSVRRTGHEQYF. CDR3 coding DNA: TGTGCCAGCAGTGTACGAAGGACAGGACACGAGCAGTACTTC.

V gene TRBV4-1 combines with J gene TRBJ2-1, with 9 bases fitting TRBD2. The V segment lost 7 bases and the J segment 9 bases; nucleotides outside the gene matches: 13. The germline V gene has CDR1 MGHRA and CDR2 YSYEKL. The CDR3 is 15 amino acids. CDR3: CASTSKDSGSSEQFF. The CDR3 DNA sequence: TGCGCCAGCACCAGCAAAGATAGCGGGAGTAGTGAGCAGTTCTTC.

The V and J genes are TRBV5-4 and TRBJ2-7; the D gene is possibly TRBD2 (7 bases). CDR1 is SGHNT, CDR2 YYREEE, per germline (reference sequence). Trimming left V 4 bases short and J 5 bases short, with 19 bases between. The CDR3 extends over 15 amino acids. The CDR3 is CASSALGGGKNEQYF. The CDR3 DNA reads as TGTGCCAGCAGCGCCCTGGGAGGGGGGAAGAACGAGCAGTACTTC.

The chain employs TRBV7-2 and TRBJ2-5; 10 nucleotides align to TRBD2. CDR1 is SGHTA and CDR2 is FQGNSA in the germline V gene. With V trimmed by 6 bases and J by 2 bases, 0 bases remained unmatched. This CDR3 spans 13 amino acids. CDR3 region: CASRLAGQETQYF. Here the CDR3 DNA reads TGTGCCAGCAGACTAGCGGGACAAGAGACCCAGTACTTC. Full variable domain (remainder filled in from reference TRBV7-2 and TRBJ2-5): GAGVSQSPSNKVTEKGKDVELRCDPISGHTALYWYRQSLGQGLEFLIYFQGNSAPDKSGLPSDRFSAERTGGSVSTLTIQRTQQEDSAVYLCASRLAGQETQYFGPGTRLLVL.

This chain links TRBV4-3 with TRBJ2-5; D is perhaps TRBD2 (5 bases). CDR3 length: 14 amino acids. The ends were cut back, 2 bases at V and 1 base at J, with 8 bases in the middle. Looked up from germline, CDR1 is LGHNA and CDR2 is YSLEER. The CDR3 bases are TGCGCCAGCAGCCAAACTACTAGCCAAGAGACCCAGTACTTC. As protein: CASSQTTSQETQYF.

This clone has a handful of counts. The chain carries TRBV6-4 and TRBJ2-7; 8 nucleotides line up with TRBD2. CDR3 length equals 18 residues. Germline V lookup: CDR1 MRHNA, CDR2 SNTAGT. J lost 0 bases, V lost 0 bases, and 10 bases had no gene match. DNA of the CDR3: TGTGCCAGCAGTGACTCTGCGGCTAGCGGGCCTAGCTCCTACGAGCAGTACTTC. Amino acids: CASSDSAASGPSSYEQYF.

The rearrangement links TRBV30 to TRBJ2-5; no reliable D call. This CDR3 is 14 amino acids long. The germline CDR1 and CDR2 sequences are GTSNPN and SVGIG (reference sequence). The ends were cut back, 2 bases at V and 1 base at J, with 11 bases in the middle. CDR3 loop: CAWSINSIQETQYF. In DNA form, the CDR3 reads TGTGCCTGGAGTATAAACAGTATCCAAGAGACCCAGTACTTC.

The J gene is TRBJ2-1, the V gene TRBV30; TRBD1 matches at 7 bases. V was pared by 4 bases and J by 8 bases, with 11 bases of the junction left unmatched. CDR1 and CDR2 from the germline V gene are GTSNPN and SVGIG (reference sequence). The CDR3 covers 14 residues. In nucleotides, the CDR3 is TGTGCCTGGATCCGTGACAGGGAGTCCTATGAGCAGTTCTTC. Translation: CAWIRDRESYEQFF.